Following are 25 T cell receptor beta chains from one sample sequenced in a study of shared clonotypes between healthy human individuals. Terminally differentiated effector memory CD45RA+ cells were left out of the naive CD8 fraction, which was CD45RO-negative and positively selected for CCR7. Data came from immunoSEQ multiplex PCR; TCRdb stores just in-frame clones and leaves some out. Seen here are about 1,900,000 clones, about 95% observed once, and the top ten hold 1% to 1.5%. Specimen: naive CD8+ T cells sorted from blood. Receptors originate from a young man in good health.

The CDR3 loop reads CASSLRTMGYEQYF. As DNA, the CDR3 is TGTGCCAGCAGCTTACGCACCATGGGCTACGAGCAGTACTTC. This chain joins TRBV6-5 and TRBJ2-7; D is uncertain. Germline V gene data show CDR1 as MNHEY and CDR2 as SVGAGI. The CDR3 length is 14 residues. Between the trimmed V and J ends, which lost 6 bases and 3 bases, there was a span of 15 bases.

The chain links TRBV28 to TRBJ2-7, with TRBD2 identical over 11 bases. CDR3 length: 16 residues. V lost 4 bases to trimming and J lost 3 bases; unmatched junction nucleotides: 8. CDR1 and CDR2 (germline): MDHEN, SYDVKM. The CDR3 region is CASSSPGLAAYYEQYF. The CDR3 DNA reads TGTGCCAGCAGTTCCCCGGGACTAGCGGCATACTACGAGCAGTACTTC.

The genes are TRBV2 and TRBJ1-1; weak D call: TRBD1 (5 bases). The CDR3 extends over 16 amino acids. Trimming shortened V by 3 bases and J by 0 bases, and 14 bases separated the two germline ends. Germline values: CDR1 SNHLY, CDR2 FYNNEI. The chain's CDR3 is CASSETAKTMNTEAFF. CDR3 coding DNA: TGTGCCAGCAGTGAGACAGCTAAGACCATGAACACTGAAGCTTTCTTT.

The genes are TRBV4-1 and TRBJ1-6, with 7 bases lining up with TRBD1. With 2 bases clipped from V and 2 bases from J, the junction kept 3 bases outside the gene matches. This CDR3 has 16 amino acids. The V gene's germline CDR1 is MGHRA and CDR2 YSYEKL. As DNA, the CDR3 is TGCGCCAGCAGCCAATCAGGGGGTGCCTATAATTCACCCCTCCACTTT. Encoded protein: CASSQSGGAYNSPLHF.

The chain couples TRBV29-1 to TRBJ2-7; possibly TRBD1 or TRBD2 for D (6 bases each). This CDR3 spans 14 amino acids. Germline CDR1 is SQVTM and CDR2 is ANQGSEA. Trimming shortened V by 4 bases and J by 0 bases, and 13 bases separated the two germline ends. DNA of the CDR3: TGCAGCGTTGCGGCGGGACAACTCTCCTACGAGCAGTACTTC. Translated: CSVAAGQLSYEQYF.

The chain joins TRBV11-2 to TRBJ2-7; weak D call: TRBD2 (5 bases). Germline V lookup: CDR1 SGHAT, CDR2 FQNNGV. The V end lost 4 bases, the J end lost 5 bases, and 12 bases lay between the germline ends. The length of the CDR3 is 13 residues. CDR3 amino acids: CASSSMLGNEQYF. CDR3 DNA sequence: TGTGCCAGCAGCTCAATGCTCGGGAACGAGCAGTACTTC.

The chain has TRBV4-1 and TRBJ2-1; 9 nucleotides match TRBD2. CDR3 length: 16 amino acids. Germline V lookup: CDR1 MGHRA, CDR2 YSYEKL. The V segment lost 4 bases and the J segment 6 bases; nucleotides outside the gene matches: 10. The CDR3 spells CASSRLLAGNFNEQFF. In DNA form, the CDR3 reads TGCGCCAGCAGCCGGTTACTAGCGGGTAACTTCAATGAGCAGTTCTTC.

This chain uses TRBV7-9 with TRBJ1-4, with 10 bases matching TRBD1. Germline lookup yields CDR1 SEHNR and CDR2 FQNEAQ (reference sequence). V was clipped by 2 bases and J by 5 bases; unmatched bases: 5. The CDR3 is made up of 16 amino acids. The CDR3 bases are TGTGCCAGCAGCTTAAGAAGGGACAGGGGCAATGAAAAACTGTTTTTT. This encodes CASSLRRDRGNEKLFF. Full variable domain (missing parts from reference TRBV7-9 and TRBJ1-4): DTGVSQNPRHKITKRGQNVTFRCDPISEHNRLYWYRQTLGQGPEFLTYFQNEAQLEKSRLLSDRFSAERPKGSFSTLEIQRTEQGDSAMYLCASSLRRDRGNEKLFFGSGTQLSVL.

The rearrangement uses TRBV28 and TRBJ2-7; TRBD2 might be the D (7 bases). Germline CDR1 reads MDHEN; CDR2 reads SYDVKM. The CDR3 is 13 residues long. Between the trimmed V and J ends, which lost 10 bases and 5 bases, there was a span of 18 bases. The CDR3 DNA follows: TGTGCCACCCTGGAGGGGGGGCAAGACGAGCAGTACTTC. Translating it yields CATLEGGQDEQYF.

The genes are TRBV4-1 and TRBJ2-3, with 7 bases aligning to TRBD1. Germline assignment: CDR1 MGHRA and CDR2 YSYEKL. J gave up 6 bases and V 0 bases, and 12 bases lay outside the gene matches. CDR3 size: 17 residues. CDR3 loop: CASSQDLSTGSRDTQYF. The CDR3 DNA follows: TGCGCCAGCAGCCAAGATCTTTCGACAGGGAGTCGGGATACGCAGTATTTT.

The V call is TRBV7-9, the J call TRBJ1-4; 7 positions agree with TRBD1. CDR3 length equals 17 residues. Germline trimming cut 1 base from V and 3 bases from J; bases unmatched to any gene: 8. Germline loops: CDR1 SEHNR, CDR2 FQNEAQ (reference sequence). CDR3 bases: TGTGCCAGCAGCTTAGTTGGCCAGGGGGTCCCTAATGAAAAACTGTTTTTT. It encodes CASSLVGQGVPNEKLFF. Combining the CDR3 with reference TRBV7-9 and TRBJ1-4 gives the whole variable domain DTGVSQNPRHKITKRGQNVTFRCDPISEHNRLYWYRQTLGQGPEFLTYFQNEAQLEKSRLLSDRFSAERPKGSFSTLEIQRTEQGDSAMYLCASSLVGQGVPNEKLFFGSGTQLSVL.

This chain uses TRBV5-6 with TRBJ2-3; TRBD1 agrees at 9 bases. Trimming at V came to 1 base and at J to 2 bases, leaving 8 bases not matched to a gene. This CDR3 has 17 residues. Germline V gene data show CDR1 as SGHDT and CDR2 as YYEEEE. CDR3 sequence reads: CASSLLMRDRDTDTQYF. The DNA for the CDR3 is TGTGCCAGCAGCTTGCTTATGCGGGACAGGGACACAGATACGCAGTATTTT.

In the case of this clone: The identical CDR3 is also encoded by other nucleotide sequences in the sample. V and J are TRBV9 and TRBJ2-1; the D is unclear. This CDR3 contains 11 residues. With 3 bases removed from V and 7 bases from J, the gap between germline ends came to 5 bases. Germline values: CDR1 SGDLS, CDR2 YYNGEE. The CDR3 nucleotides are TGTGCCAGCAGCGGGGGAAATGAGCAGTTCTTC. Its protein product is CASSGGNEQFF.

The V call is TRBV7-9, the J call TRBJ2-3; the D gene is possibly TRBD2 (7 bases). V lost 3 bases, J lost 2 bases, and 15 bases lay in between. In germline, CDR1 is SEHNR, CDR2 FQNEAQ (reference sequence). The CDR3 totals 16 residues. The CDR3 nucleotides are TGTGCCAGCAGCTTGTTTCGGGGGGCGCTCACAGATACGCAGTATTTT. Its translation is CASSLFRGALTDTQYF.

This chain joins TRBV7-9 and TRBJ2-1; 8 positions match TRBD2. This CDR3 has 16 residues. The germline V gene encodes CDR1 SEHNR and CDR2 FQNEAQ (reference sequence). The V segment lost 5 bases and the J segment 0 bases; nucleotides outside the gene matches: 6. The CDR3 sequence is CASSPSSGSSYNEQFF. The CDR3 nucleotides are TGTGCCAGCAGCCCGTCGAGCGGGAGCTCCTACAATGAGCAGTTCTTC.

A note on this clone: This sample includes further DNA sequences coding for the same CDR3. The rearrangement uses TRBV27 and TRBJ2-7, with 11 bases lining up with TRBD1. Germline lookup yields CDR1 MNHEY and CDR2 SMNVEV (reference sequence). The CDR3 runs to 14 residues. V trimming: 5 bases; J trimming: 3 bases; junction bases outside the gene matches: 3. CDR3 sequence (DNA): TGTGCCAGCAGTCCGGGACAGGGGGGCTACGAGCAGTACTTC. Protein: CASSPGQGGYEQYF.

The V call is TRBV11-2, the J call TRBJ1-1; D gene ambiguous. Trimming shortened V by 5 bases and J by 7 bases, and 14 bases separated the two germline ends. Germline CDR1 reads SGHAT; CDR2 reads FQNNGV. The CDR3 covers 13 residues. CDR3 nucleotides: TGTGCCAGCAGCCTCACCGAACTCGATGAAGCTTTCTTT. Its protein is CASSLTELDEAFF.

V is TRBV20-1 and J is TRBJ2-7; a weak D match, TRBD2 (5 bases). Trimming took 6 bases from V and 5 from J, leaving 11 bases between them. This CDR3 spans 11 amino acids. Germline V lookup: CDR1 DFQATT, CDR2 SNEGSKA (reference sequence). The CDR3 nucleotides are TGCAGTGCCATCGACGGGGACGAGCAGTACTTC. The encoded protein is CSAIDGDEQYF.

This chain uses TRBV10-3 with TRBJ2-7; D perhaps matches TRBD2 (5 bases). Germline V gives CDR1 ENHRY, CDR2 SYGVKD. The V and J ends lost 2 bases and 3 bases respectively, with 11 bases between them. CDR3 length: 14 amino acids. DNA of the CDR3: TGTGCCATCAGTGAGCGTGACGGGGACTACGAGCAGTACTTC. Translating gives CAISERDGDYEQYF.

This clone has only one observation. Additional DNA sequences in this sample encode the identical CDR3. V usage is TRBV9 and J usage is TRBJ2-7; weak D call: TRBD2 (5 bases). Looked up from germline, CDR1 is SGDLS and CDR2 is YYNGEE. The V end lost 0 bases, the J end lost 3 bases, and 13 bases lay between the germline ends. This CDR3 has 15 amino acids. CDR3 amino acids: CASSVGGGLSYEQYF. The DNA of the CDR3 is TGTGCCAGCAGCGTAGGTGGCGGGCTGAGCTACGAGCAGTACTTC.

This clone was counted once. Other DNA sequences in this specimen translate into the identical CDR3. The gene calls are TRBV9 and TRBJ1-3; D not resolved. Germline V gene lookup returns CDR1 SGDLS and CDR2 YYNGEE. The CDR3 consists of 13 residues. V lost 3 bases, J lost 3 bases, and 7 bases lay in between. The CDR3 sequence: CASSEGSGNTIYF. CDR3 DNA: TGTGCCAGCAGCGAAGGGAGTGGAAACACCATATATTTT.

The chain recombines TRBV6-6 with TRBJ2-7; TRBD2 agrees at 11 bases. The CDR3 sequence is 12 residues long. J was trimmed by 9 bases and V by 11 bases; bases with no gene match: 9. Germline CDR1 and CDR2: MNHNY and SVGAGI (reference sequence). In nucleotides, the CDR3 is TGTGCCGGAACTAGCGGGGGCGCCTCGCAGTACTTC. Its protein product is CAGTSGGASQYF.

This rearrangement joins TRBV9 to TRBJ2-2; 8 bases are shared with TRBD2. CDR3 length: 16 residues. The germline CDR1 and CDR2 sequences are SGDLS and YYNGEE. With V trimmed by 0 bases and J by 7 bases, 8 bases remained unmatched. The CDR3 DNA is TGTGCCAGCAGCGTAGTGGCGGGAGGCTTCCACGGGGAGCTGTTTTTT. The encoded protein is CASSVVAGGFHGELFF.

The chain carries TRBV28 and TRBJ1-1; no clear D. Trimming took 2 bases from V and 8 from J, leaving 15 bases between them. CDR3 length: 14 amino acids. Germline V CDR1 and CDR2: MDHEN, SYDVKM. The CDR3 nucleotides are TGTGCCAGCAGTTTAACCAGCACCGTGGGCGAAGCTTTCTTT. Translated: CASSLTSTVGEAFF.

The sample holds one count of this clone. This rearrangement joins TRBV27 to TRBJ2-1, with 8 bases identical to TRBD2. The V and J ends lost 5 bases and 5 bases, in that order; junction bases with no gene match: 14. Germline CDR1 MNHEY, CDR2 SMNVEV (reference sequence). The CDR3 runs 17 residues. The CDR3 DNA reads as TGTGCCAGCAGTCTGGCCGTACCGGGACTAGTACACAATGAGCAGTTCTTC. This sequence encodes CASSLAVPGLVHNEQFF.